This passage covers 20 T cell receptor beta chains from one sample sequenced in a study of T cell repertoires in cytomegalovirus infection. TCRdb reprocessed the reads with MiXCR, giving one entry per CDR3 protein. The profile shows 80,000 or so distinct CDR3 sequences, about 37% of them singletons. No antigen has been assigned to these receptors. The sample here was CD8+ T cells from cultured PBMCs, taken from culture after CMV antigen stimulation. The receptors here all came from a human donor in good health (CMV status not recorded). Some clones in this sample may be carry-over from other donors' samples.

The gene calls are TRBV28 and TRBJ2-7; 11 bases agree with TRBD1. V lost 5 bases, J lost 5 bases, and 8 bases stayed unmatched. There are 15 residues in the CDR3. Germline V lookup: CDR1 MDHEN, CDR2 SYDVKM. Here the CDR3 reads CASSGTGTGGNEQYF. CDR3 DNA sequence: TGTGCCAGCAGTGGCACCGGGACAGGGGGTAACGAGCAGTACTTC.

The chain couples TRBV7-2 to TRBJ2-5; 11 bases fit TRBD1. There are 17 residues in the CDR3. Germline lookup yields CDR1 SGHTA and CDR2 FQGNSA. V lost 5 bases to trimming and J lost 2 bases; unmatched junction nucleotides: 10. CDR3 sequence reads: CASSPGPGTGGQETQYF. The CDR3 DNA sequence: TGTGCCAGCAGCCCCGGCCCCGGGACAGGGGGGCAAGAGACCCAGTACTTC.

The chain is built from TRBV12-3 or TRBV12-4 and TRBJ2-3, with D possibly being TRBD1 or TRBD2 (6 bases each). The CDR3 is made up of 17 amino acids. The V and J ends lost 6 bases and 3 bases respectively, with 22 bases between them. CDR3 sequence: CASSPRDSRGWTDTQYF. Here the CDR3 DNA reads TGTGCCAGCAGCCCTCGGGACTCCAGGGGCTGGACAGATACGCAGTATTTT.

In this sample, this clonotype turned up a few times. The chain employs TRBV6-1 and TRBJ1-1; no clear D gene. Per the germline V gene, CDR1 is MNHNS and CDR2 is SASEGT. Trimming took off 0 bases at V and 3 bases at J, with 17 bases between the two ends. The CDR3 is made up of 17 amino acids. The CDR3: CASSEAPSWEVYTEAFF. CDR3 bases: TGTGCCAGCAGTGAAGCACCATCGTGGGAGGTATACACTGAAGCTTTCTTT.

This rearrangement joins TRBV5-6 to TRBJ2-4; D ambiguous. Germline-derived CDR1 and CDR2 are SGHDT and YYEEEE. Trimming took 0 bases from V and 4 from J, leaving 14 bases between them. The CDR3 is 16 residues long. This chain's CDR3 is CASSLAQSGPKNIQYF. CDR3 nucleotides: TGTGCCAGCAGCTTGGCCCAGAGTGGTCCGAAAAACATTCAGTACTTC.

The V and J genes are TRBV27 and TRBJ2-3; 9 bases are shared with TRBD2. Germline-derived CDR1 and CDR2 are MNHEY and SMNVEV (reference sequence). V dropped 7 bases and J dropped 2; count of bases not matched to a gene: 16. This CDR3 has 18 residues. The CDR3 sequence: CASTPRLAGLLPTDTQYF. Written as DNA, the CDR3 is TGTGCCAGCACCCCCAGGCTAGCGGGGCTCTTACCCACAGATACGCAGTATTTT.

This rearrangement joins TRBV6-8 to TRBJ2-1; D uncertain. CDR3 length: 13 amino acids. Trimming stripped 5 bases from V and 8 bases from J, with 13 bases between. In germline, CDR1 is MNHGY, CDR2 SAAAGT. The CDR3 reads CASSTGKVDEQFF. The CDR3 DNA reads TGTGCCAGCAGTACGGGTAAGGTCGATGAGCAGTTCTTC.

The chain combines TRBV12-3 or TRBV12-4 with TRBJ1-1, with D possibly TRBD1 on 6 matching bases. The CDR3 loop spans 12 amino acids. Between the trimmed V and J ends, which lost 4 bases and 6 bases, there was a span of 9 bases. The CDR3 spells CASSSGQPEAFF. The CDR3 bases are TGTGCCAGCAGTTCCGGACAGCCTGAAGCTTTCTTT.

In this sample, this clonotype turned up a few times. V is TRBV19 and J is TRBJ1-5; 8 bases align to TRBD1. The V segment lost 0 bases and the J segment 4 bases; nucleotides outside the gene matches: 8. Looked up from germline, CDR1 is LNHDA and CDR2 is SQIVND (reference sequence). This CDR3 spans 17 amino acids. The CDR3 DNA sequence: TGTGCCAGTAGTATAGATCTTGTTGGACAGGGAAATCAGCCCCAGCATTTT. This codes for CASSIDLVGQGNQPQHF.

The chain employs TRBV4-1 and TRBJ1-2; D is unresolved. V was cut by 0 bases and J by 4 bases, with 12 bases left in between. The length of the CDR3 is 15 residues. The germline V gene has CDR1 MGHRA and CDR2 YSYEKL. This chain's CDR3 is CASSQDLAGVYGYTF. The CDR3 DNA is TGCGCCAGCAGCCAAGATTTGGCTGGGGTCTATGGCTACACCTTC.

The chain couples TRBV5-5 to TRBJ2-6, with D possibly matching TRBD1 (5 bases). This CDR3 contains 16 residues. Trimming stripped 4 bases from V and 0 bases from J, with 11 bases between. Germline loops: CDR1 SGHKS, CDR2 YYEKEE (reference sequence). The CDR3 DNA sequence: TGTGCCAGCAGCAAGGACATCGTCTCTGGGGCCAACGTCCTGACTTTC. Its translation is CASSKDIVSGANVLTF. Together with reference TRBV5-5 and TRBJ2-6, the CDR3 gives the full variable domain: DAGVTQSPTHLIKTRGQQVTLRCSPISGHKSVSWYQQVLGQGPQFIFQYYEKEERGRGNFPDRFSARQFPNYSSELNVNALLLGDSALYLCASSKDIVSGANVLTFGAGSRLTVL.

The chain employs TRBV7-2 and TRBJ2-1, with 10 bases that match TRBD1. Germline V gives CDR1 SGHTA, CDR2 FQGNSA. The trim removed 6 bases at V and 4 bases at J, leaving 6 bases unmatched. CDR3 length: 15 amino acids. In nucleotides, the CDR3 is TGTGCCAGCAGGCCCGGGACAGGGGCGTACAATGAGCAGTTCTTC. This gives the protein CASRPGTGAYNEQFF.

This clonotype showed up just a few times. The chain links TRBV12-3 or TRBV12-4 to TRBJ1-1, with D perhaps matching TRBD1 (6 bases). The CDR3 is 16 residues long. V was pared by 6 bases and J by 4 bases, with 21 bases between. DNA for the CDR3: TGTGCCAGCAGCCCCTACGGGGGGCTGGCGGGCACTGAAGCTTTCTTT. It specifies CASSPYGGLAGTEAFF.

CDR3 nucleotides: TGTGCCAGCAGTTTTGCTCCAGTAGGGATGGGGTTTTATCAGCCCCAGCATTTT. This codes for CASSFAPVGMGFYQPQHF. The rearrangement links TRBV12-3 or TRBV12-4 to TRBJ1-5; D gene ambiguous. This CDR3 is 18 amino acids long. V was shortened by 3 bases and J by 5 bases, with 23 bases between the two germline ends.

The chain employs TRBV27 and TRBJ2-1; D perhaps matches TRBD2 (6 bases). The V end lost 2 bases, the J end lost 8 bases, and 19 bases lay between the germline ends. The germline V gene encodes CDR1 MNHEY and CDR2 SMNVEV (reference sequence). The CDR3 contains 16 residues. The CDR3 region is CASSLVGAGQDYEQFF. Here the CDR3 DNA reads TGTGCCAGCAGTTTAGTTGGCGCGGGGCAAGACTATGAGCAGTTCTTC.

The chain employs TRBV7-9 and TRBJ1-5; D gene unclear. Per the germline V gene, CDR1 is SEHNR and CDR2 is FQNEAQ (reference sequence). CDR3 length: 16 amino acids. The V end lost 4 bases, the J end lost 4 bases, and 17 bases lay between the germline ends. This CDR3 reads CASSSRTDEGNQPQHF. As DNA, the CDR3 is TGTGCCAGCAGCTCCCGAACCGATGAAGGTAATCAGCCCCAGCATTTT.

The chain uses TRBV18 and TRBJ1-5; the D is unclear. CDR3 size: 13 residues. V was trimmed by 3 bases and J by 5 bases, leaving 8 bases between them. CDR1 and CDR2 from the germline V gene are KGHSH and LQKENI. CDR3 nucleotide sequence: TGTGCCAGCTCACCGGGCGGAGATCAGCCCCAGCATTTT. It codes for CASSPGGDQPQHF. Using reference TRBV18 and TRBJ1-5 for the parts outside the CDR3, the full variable domain is NAGVMQNPRHLVRRRGQEARLRCSPMKGHSHVYWYRQLPEEGLKFMVYLQKENIIDESGMPKERFSAEFPKEGPSILRIQQVVRGDSAAYFCASSPGGDQPQHFGDGTRLSIL.

This chain joins TRBV29-1 and TRBJ2-3; 13 bases are a match to TRBD2. CDR1 is SQVTM and CDR2 is ANQGSEA in the germline V gene. V shed 3 bases and J 11 bases; nucleotides not matched to a gene: 11. The CDR3 consists of 15 residues. The CDR3 sequence: CSVDMRGLAGPEQYF. In nucleotides, the CDR3 is TGCAGCGTTGATATGCGGGGACTAGCGGGGCCCGAGCAGTATTTT.

This clonotype has more than one count but fewer than ten. The chain employs TRBV7-8 and TRBJ2-5; TRBD1 might be the D (5 bases). Trimming took 6 bases from V and 0 from J, leaving 14 bases between them. Germline values: CDR1 SGHVS, CDR2 FQNEAQ. CDR3 size: 15 residues. The DNA of the CDR3 is TGTGCCAGCAGTCCGATGGGGCAGGACCAAGAGACCCAGTACTTC. Its translation: CASSPMGQDQETQYF.

The chain couples TRBV6-1 to TRBJ1-2; D ambiguous. Germline values: CDR1 MNHNS, CDR2 SASEGT. This CDR3 is 17 amino acids long. V lost 5 bases and J lost 4, with 23 bases in between. CDR3 in DNA: TGTGCCAGCAGTTACACGGCAGCTCGTAACTTCCCCTATGGCTACACCTTC. Translation: CASSYTAARNFPYGYTF.